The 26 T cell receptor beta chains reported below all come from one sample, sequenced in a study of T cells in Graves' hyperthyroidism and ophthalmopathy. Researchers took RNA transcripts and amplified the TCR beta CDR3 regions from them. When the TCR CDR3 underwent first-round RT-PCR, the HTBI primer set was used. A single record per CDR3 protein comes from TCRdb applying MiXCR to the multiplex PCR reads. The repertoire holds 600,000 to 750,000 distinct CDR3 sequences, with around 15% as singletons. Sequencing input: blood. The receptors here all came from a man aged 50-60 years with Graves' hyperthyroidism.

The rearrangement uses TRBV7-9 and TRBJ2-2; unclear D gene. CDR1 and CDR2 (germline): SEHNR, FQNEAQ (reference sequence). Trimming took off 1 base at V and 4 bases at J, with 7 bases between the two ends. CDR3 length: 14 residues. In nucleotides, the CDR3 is TGTGCCAGCAGCTTAGTGTTCCGCACCGGGGAGCTGTTTTTT. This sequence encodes CASSLVFRTGELFF.

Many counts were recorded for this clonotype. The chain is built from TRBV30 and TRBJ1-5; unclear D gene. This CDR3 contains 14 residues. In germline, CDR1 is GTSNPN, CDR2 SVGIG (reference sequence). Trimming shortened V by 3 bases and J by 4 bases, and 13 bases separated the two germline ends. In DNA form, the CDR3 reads TGTGCCTGGAGCGCACAGACTGGAAATCAGCCCCAGCATTTT. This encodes CAWSAQTGNQPQHF.

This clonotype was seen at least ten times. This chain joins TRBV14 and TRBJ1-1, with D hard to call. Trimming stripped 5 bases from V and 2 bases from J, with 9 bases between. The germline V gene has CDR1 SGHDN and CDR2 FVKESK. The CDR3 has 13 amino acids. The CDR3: CASSFRINTEAFF. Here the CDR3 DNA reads TGTGCCAGCAGCTTCCGCATAAACACTGAAGCTTTCTTT.

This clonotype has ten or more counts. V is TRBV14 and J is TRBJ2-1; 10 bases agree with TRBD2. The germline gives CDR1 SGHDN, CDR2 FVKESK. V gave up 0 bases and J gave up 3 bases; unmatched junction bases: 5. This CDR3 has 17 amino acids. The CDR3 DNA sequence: TGTGCCAGCAGCCAAGATTTAGGGACTAGCGTCTACAATGAGCAGTTCTTC. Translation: CASSQDLGTSVYNEQFF.

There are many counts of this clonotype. This CDR3 reads CASSSEDRGVGNQPQHF. DNA of the CDR3: TGTGCCAGCTCCTCTGAGGACAGGGGTGTTGGCAATCAGCCCCAGCATTTT. The chain carries TRBV19 and TRBJ1-5; 9 bases line up with TRBD1. V gave up 9 bases and J gave up 2 bases; unmatched junction bases: 14. The CDR3 loop spans 17 amino acids. In germline, CDR1 is LNHDA, CDR2 SQIVND (reference sequence).

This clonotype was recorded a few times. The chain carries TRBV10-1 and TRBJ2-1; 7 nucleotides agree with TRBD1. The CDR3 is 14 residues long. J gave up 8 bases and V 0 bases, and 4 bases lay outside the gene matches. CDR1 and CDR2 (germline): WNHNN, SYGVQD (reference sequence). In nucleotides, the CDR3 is TGCGCCAGCAGTGAGTCTGACAGGGTCCATGAGCAGTTCTTC. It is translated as CASSESDRVHEQFF.

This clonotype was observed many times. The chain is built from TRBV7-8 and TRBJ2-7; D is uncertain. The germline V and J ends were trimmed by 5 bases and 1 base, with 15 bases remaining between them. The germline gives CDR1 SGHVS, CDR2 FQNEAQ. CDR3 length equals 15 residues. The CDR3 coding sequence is TGTGCCAGCAGCCTCCCCGTCCTAGAATCCTACGAGCAGTACTTC. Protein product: CASSLPVLESYEQYF. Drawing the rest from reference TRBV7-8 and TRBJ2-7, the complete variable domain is GAGVSQSPRYKVAKRGQDVALRCDPISGHVSLFWYQQALGQGPEFLTYFQNEAQLDKSGLPSDRFFAERPEGSVSTLKIQRTQQEDSAVYLCASSLPVLESYEQYFGPGTRLTVT.

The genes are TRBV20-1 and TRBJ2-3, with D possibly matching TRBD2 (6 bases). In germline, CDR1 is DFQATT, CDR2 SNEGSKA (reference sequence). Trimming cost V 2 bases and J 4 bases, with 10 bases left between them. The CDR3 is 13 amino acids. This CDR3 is CSARLRDPDTQYF. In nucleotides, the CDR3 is TGCAGTGCTAGATTGCGGGACCCAGATACGCAGTATTTT.

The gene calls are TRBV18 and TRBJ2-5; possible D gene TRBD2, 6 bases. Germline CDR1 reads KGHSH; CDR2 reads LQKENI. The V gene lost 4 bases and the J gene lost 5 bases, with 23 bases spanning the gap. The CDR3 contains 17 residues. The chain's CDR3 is CASSQDGLFWKEETQYF. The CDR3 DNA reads TGTGCCAGCTCACAGGACGGACTATTTTGGAAGGAGGAGACCCAGTACTTC.

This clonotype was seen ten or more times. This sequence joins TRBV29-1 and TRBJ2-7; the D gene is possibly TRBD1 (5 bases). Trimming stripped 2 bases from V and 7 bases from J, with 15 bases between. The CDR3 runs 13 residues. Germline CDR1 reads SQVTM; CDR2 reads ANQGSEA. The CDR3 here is CSVEFILQGEQYF. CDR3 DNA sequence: TGCAGCGTTGAATTTATCTTGCAGGGAGAGCAGTACTTC.

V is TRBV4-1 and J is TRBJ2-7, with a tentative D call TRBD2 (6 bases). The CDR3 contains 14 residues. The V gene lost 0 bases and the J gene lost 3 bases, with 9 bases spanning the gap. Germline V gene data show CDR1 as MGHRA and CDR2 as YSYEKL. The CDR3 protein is CASSQDGTYYEQYF. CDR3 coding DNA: TGCGCCAGCAGCCAAGACGGGACTTACTACGAGCAGTACTTC.

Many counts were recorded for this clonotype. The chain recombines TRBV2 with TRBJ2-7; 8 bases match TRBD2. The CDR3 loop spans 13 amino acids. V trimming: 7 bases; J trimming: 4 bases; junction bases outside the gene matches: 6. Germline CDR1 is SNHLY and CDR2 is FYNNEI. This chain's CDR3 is CASTGTSRYEQYF. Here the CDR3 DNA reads TGTGCCAGCACCGGGACTAGTAGGTACGAGCAGTACTTC.

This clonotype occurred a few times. The CDR3 reads CSARDRTSEVPEQFF. The DNA for the CDR3 is TGCAGTGCTAGAGATCGAACTAGCGAAGTTCCTGAGCAGTTCTTC. J is TRBJ2-1 and V is TRBV20-1; 7 nucleotides agree with TRBD2. The CDR3 contains 15 residues. Germline V gene data show CDR1 as DFQATT and CDR2 as SNEGSKA (reference sequence). The ends lost 0 bases at V and 9 bases at J; junction bases unmatched: 11.

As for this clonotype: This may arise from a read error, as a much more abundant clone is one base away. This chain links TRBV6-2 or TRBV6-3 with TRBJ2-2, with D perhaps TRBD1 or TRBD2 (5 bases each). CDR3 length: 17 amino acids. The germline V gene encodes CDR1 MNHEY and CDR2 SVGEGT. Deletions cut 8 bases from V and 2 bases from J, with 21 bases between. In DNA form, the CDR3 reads TGTGCCAGCGGAGCCGCCCGGGGCGGAAGTAACACCGGGGAGCTGTTTTTT. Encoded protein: CASGAARGGSNTGELFF.

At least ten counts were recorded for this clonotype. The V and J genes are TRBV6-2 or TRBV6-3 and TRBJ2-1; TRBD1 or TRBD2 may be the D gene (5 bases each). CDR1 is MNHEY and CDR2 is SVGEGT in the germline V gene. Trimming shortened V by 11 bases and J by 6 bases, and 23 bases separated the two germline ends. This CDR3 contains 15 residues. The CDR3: CACRLAKGARNEQFF. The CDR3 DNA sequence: TGTGCCTGTCGATTAGCGAAAGGGGCCCGCAATGAGCAGTTCTTC.

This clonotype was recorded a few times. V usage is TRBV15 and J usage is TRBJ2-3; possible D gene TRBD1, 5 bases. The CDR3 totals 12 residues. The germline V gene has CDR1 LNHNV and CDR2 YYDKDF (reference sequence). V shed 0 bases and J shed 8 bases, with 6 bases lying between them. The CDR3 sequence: CATSRERGTQYF. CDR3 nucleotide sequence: TGTGCCACCAGCAGAGAAAGGGGTACGCAGTATTTT.

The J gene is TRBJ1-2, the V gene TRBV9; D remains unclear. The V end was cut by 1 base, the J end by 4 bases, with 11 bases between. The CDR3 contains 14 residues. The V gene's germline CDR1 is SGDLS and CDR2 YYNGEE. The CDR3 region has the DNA TGTGCCAGCAGCGTATTTGTGTTCGGCTATGGCTACACCTTC. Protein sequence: CASSVFVFGYGYTF. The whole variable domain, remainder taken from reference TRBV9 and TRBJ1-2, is DSGVTQTPKHLITATGQRVTLRCSPRSGDLSVYWYQQSLDQGLQFLIQYYNGEERAKGNILERFSAQQFPDLHSELNLSSLELGDSALYFCASSVFVFGYGYTFGSGTRLTVV.

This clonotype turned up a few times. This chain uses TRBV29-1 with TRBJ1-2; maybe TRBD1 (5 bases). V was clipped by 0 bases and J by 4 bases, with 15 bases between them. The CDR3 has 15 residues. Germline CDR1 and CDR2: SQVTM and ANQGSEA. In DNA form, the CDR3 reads TGCAGCGTTGAAGAGCCCAGGGCTTACGGCTATGGCTACACCTTC. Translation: CSVEEPRAYGYGYTF.

The CDR3 DNA is TGCGCCAGCAGCTCCTCCTCTCTAGCGGGAAGCTACAATGAGCAGTTCTTC. This translates into CASSSSSLAGSYNEQFF. The chain uses TRBV5-1 and TRBJ2-1; 9 nucleotides agree with TRBD2. The germline CDR1 and CDR2 sequences are SGHRS and YFSETQ. The CDR3 is made up of 17 amino acids. With 3 bases clipped from V and 3 bases from J, the junction kept 10 bases outside the gene matches.

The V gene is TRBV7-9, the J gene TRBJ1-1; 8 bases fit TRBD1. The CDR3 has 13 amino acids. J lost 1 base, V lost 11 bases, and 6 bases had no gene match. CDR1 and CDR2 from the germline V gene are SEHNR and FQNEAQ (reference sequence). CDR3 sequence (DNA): TGTGCCGGGGCCGGGACAGGGAACACTGAAGCTTTCTTT. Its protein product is CAGAGTGNTEAFF. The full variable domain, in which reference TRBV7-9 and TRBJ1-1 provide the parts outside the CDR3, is DTGVSQNPRHKITKRGQNVTFRCDPISEHNRLYWYRQTLGQGPEFLTYFQNEAQLEKSRLLSDRFSAERPKGSFSTLEIQRTEQGDSAMYLCAGAGTGNTEAFFGQGTRLTVV.

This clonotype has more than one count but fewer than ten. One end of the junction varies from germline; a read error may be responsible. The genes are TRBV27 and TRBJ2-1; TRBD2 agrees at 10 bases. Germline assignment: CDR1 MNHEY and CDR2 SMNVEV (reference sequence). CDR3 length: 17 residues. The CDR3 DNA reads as TGTGCCAGCAGTTTACTAGCGGGAGTCGCGTCCTACAATGAGCAGCTCTTC. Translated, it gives CASSLLAGVASYNEQLF.

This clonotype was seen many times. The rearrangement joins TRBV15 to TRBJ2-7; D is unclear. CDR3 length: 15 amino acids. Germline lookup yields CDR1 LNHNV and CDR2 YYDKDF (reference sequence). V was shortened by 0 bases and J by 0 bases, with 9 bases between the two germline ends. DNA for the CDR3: TGTGCCACCAGCAGAGATAAGTGGAGCTCCTACGAGCAGTACTTC. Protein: CATSRDKWSSYEQYF.

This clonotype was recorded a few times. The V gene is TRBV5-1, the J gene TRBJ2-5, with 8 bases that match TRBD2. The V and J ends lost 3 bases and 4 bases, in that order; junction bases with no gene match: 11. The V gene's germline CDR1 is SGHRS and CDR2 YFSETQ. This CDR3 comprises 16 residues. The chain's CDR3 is CASSWGRAGEGETQYF. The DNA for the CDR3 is TGCGCCAGCAGCTGGGGGAGAGCGGGAGAGGGAGAGACCCAGTACTTC. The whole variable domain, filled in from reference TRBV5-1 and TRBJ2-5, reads KAGVTQTPRYLIKTRGQQVTLSCSPISGHRSVSWYQQTPGQGLQFLFEYFSETQRNKGNFPGRFSGRQFSNSRSEMNVSTLELGDSALYLCASSWGRAGEGETQYFGPGTRLLVL.

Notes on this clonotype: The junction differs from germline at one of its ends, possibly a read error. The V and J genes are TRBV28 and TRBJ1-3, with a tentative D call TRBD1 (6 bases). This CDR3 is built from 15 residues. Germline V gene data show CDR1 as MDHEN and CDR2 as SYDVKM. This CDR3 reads CASSLATGSGNTTYF. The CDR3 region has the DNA TGTGCCAGCAGCCTAGCGACAGGCTCTGGAAACACCACATATTTT.

CDR3 residues: CASSVGLGDTGELFF. CDR3 DNA sequence: TGTGCCAGCAGCGTCGGACTAGGGGACACCGGGGAGCTGTTTTTT. This sequence joins TRBV7-9 and TRBJ2-2, with TRBD2 matching over 7 bases. Germline loops: CDR1 SEHNR, CDR2 FQNEAQ (reference sequence). The CDR3 contains 15 residues. With 5 bases clipped from V and 3 bases from J, the junction kept 6 bases outside the gene matches.

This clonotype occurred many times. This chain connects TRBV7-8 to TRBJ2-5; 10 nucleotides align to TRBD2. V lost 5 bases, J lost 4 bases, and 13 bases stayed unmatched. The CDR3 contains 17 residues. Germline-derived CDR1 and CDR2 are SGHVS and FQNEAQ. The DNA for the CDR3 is TGTGCCAGCAGCCTATCCTCTAGCGGGAGTGTAAGAGAGACCCAGTACTTC. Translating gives CASSLSSSGSVRETQYF. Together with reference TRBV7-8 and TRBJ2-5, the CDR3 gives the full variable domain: GAGVSQSPRYKVAKRGQDVALRCDPISGHVSLFWYQQALGQGPEFLTYFQNEAQLDKSGLPSDRFFAERPEGSVSTLKIQRTQQEDSAVYLCASSLSSSGSVRETQYFGPGTRLLVL.